One and the same sample provided the 20 T cell receptor beta chains below, sequenced in a study of blood T cell repertoires in COVID-19 (dated by TCRdb to 2018 to 2021). The method was the immunoSEQ multiplex PCR assay. The clones in this table, taken by TCRdb from immuneACCESS, are in-frame only. Not every clone is retained; where verified, under half of the shortfall comes from an unresolved V gene, and the cause of the rest is unknown. This sample gives about 99,000 clones in total; under 90% of them show up just once. The ten largest account for 13% of the sample. The sequenced sample was peripheral blood. The receptors derive from a human donor in a cohort sampled during active or convalescent COVID-19.

In its sample, this clone ranks as medium-sized. The chain is built from TRBV7-9 and TRBJ1-3; 8 nucleotides line up with TRBD1. After removal of 2 bases from V and 0 bases from J, the junction contained 12 bases not matched to a gene. The CDR3 contains 19 residues. The germline gives CDR1 SEHNR, CDR2 FQNEAQ (reference sequence). The CDR3, as DNA: TGTGCCAGCAGCTTACAGGGGGCCCTACACCTTCACTCTGGAAACACCATATATTTT. As protein: CASSLQGALHLHSGNTIYF.

To note about this clone: Other DNA variants within this sample encode the same CDR3. The V call is TRBV5-1, the J call TRBJ1-1; 9 nucleotides line up with TRBD1. CDR1 SGHRS and CDR2 YFSETQ come from the germline V gene. CDR3 length: 15 amino acids. V lost 4 bases, J lost 1 base, and 5 bases stayed unmatched. The CDR3 region is CASSLGQGGNTEAFF. The DNA of the CDR3 is TGCGCCAGCAGCCTGGGACAGGGAGGGAACACTGAAGCTTTCTTT. The whole variable domain, filled in from reference TRBV5-1 and TRBJ1-1, reads KAGVTQTPRYLIKTRGQQVTLSCSPISGHRSVSWYQQTPGQGLQFLFEYFSETQRNKGNFPGRFSGRQFSNSRSEMNVSTLELGDSALYLCASSLGQGGNTEAFFGQGTRLTVV.

This chain connects TRBV28 to TRBJ1-2; D may be TRBD1 (5 bases). V lost 7 bases, J lost 8 bases, and 17 bases lay in between. Germline-derived CDR1 and CDR2 are MDHEN and SYDVKM. The CDR3 extends over 13 amino acids. CDR3 loop: CASTRSGESGYTF. CDR3 coding DNA: TGTGCCAGCACCCGCTCGGGGGAAAGCGGCTACACCTTC.

This chain uses TRBV6-5 with TRBJ1-1; possible D gene TRBD1, 5 bases. Trimming took off 5 bases at V and 4 bases at J, with 17 bases between the two ends. CDR1 MNHEY and CDR2 SVGAGI come from the germline V gene. This CDR3 contains 15 residues. This CDR3 is CASSPLGRGGTEAFF. The DNA of the CDR3 is TGTGCCAGCAGTCCCCTTGGGAGGGGTGGCACTGAAGCTTTCTTT.

The chain joins TRBV15 to TRBJ1-2, with D unresolved. The CDR3 has 14 amino acids. CDR1 and CDR2 (germline): LNHNV, YYDKDF (reference sequence). Trimming cost V 0 bases and J 4 bases, with 9 bases left between them. CDR3 bases: TGTGCCACCAGCAGAGATATGGCTCTCTATGGCTACACCTTC. It codes for CATSRDMALYGYTF.

The chain links TRBV28 to TRBJ2-3, with D unresolved. V was trimmed by 7 bases and J by 0 bases, leaving 14 bases between them. From germline, CDR1 is MDHEN and CDR2 SYDVKM. The CDR3 covers 15 residues. CDR3 amino acids: CASTPARVSTDTQYF. The CDR3 coding sequence is TGTGCCAGCACTCCGGCACGGGTTAGCACAGATACGCAGTATTTT.

The chain employs TRBV7-2 and TRBJ2-5; D might be TRBD1 (6 bases). The CDR3 spans 15 residues. V shed 1 base and J shed 4 bases, with 13 bases lying between them. Germline V gene lookup returns CDR1 SGHTA and CDR2 FQGNSA. CDR3 nucleotide sequence: TGTGCCAGCAGCTTAGTAGGACAGCGACTAGAGACCCAGTACTTC. Protein product: CASSLVGQRLETQYF.

The V call is TRBV6-6, the J call TRBJ2-7; 7 bases agree with TRBD1. Germline V CDR1 and CDR2: MNHNY, SVGAGI (reference sequence). There are 16 residues in the CDR3. Trimming removed 2 bases from V and 3 bases from J; junction bases left unmatched: 10. In nucleotides, the CDR3 is TGTGCCAGCAGTTACAAGGAGCAGGGGGAGTACTACGAGCAGTACTTC. As protein: CASSYKEQGEYYEQYF.

The V call is TRBV9, the J call TRBJ2-2, with D maybe TRBD2 (7 bases). CDR3 length: 15 amino acids. Germline CDR1 and CDR2: SGDLS and YYNGEE. V lost 2 bases, J lost 3 bases, and 11 bases lay in between. CDR3 residues: CASSVSGGDTGELFF. CDR3 coding DNA: TGTGCCAGCAGCGTCTCGGGGGGCGACACCGGGGAGCTGTTTTTT.

The genes are TRBV11-3 and TRBJ2-7, with 10 bases identical to TRBD2. From germline, CDR1 is SGHNT and CDR2 YENEEA. Trimming took 5 bases from V and 2 from J; bases not matched to a gene: 6. This CDR3 is built from 15 residues. CDR3 sequence (DNA): TGTGCCAGCAGCATCGGGACTAGCGCCACCTACGAGCAGTACTTC. Translation: CASSIGTSATYEQYF.

The chain couples TRBV5-5 to TRBJ1-2; TRBD1 might be the D (5 bases). The CDR3 runs to 12 residues. Looked up from germline, CDR1 is SGHKS and CDR2 is YYEKEE (reference sequence). V dropped 4 bases and J dropped 8 bases, with 12 bases sitting between them. CDR3 bases: TGTGCCAGCAGCGTCCAGGGTGGGGGCTACACCTTC. This sequence encodes CASSVQGGGYTF.

This chain joins TRBV6-5 and TRBJ2-7, with D possibly matching TRBD2 (6 bases). V lost 6 bases to trimming and J lost 0 bases, with 12 bases between them. The germline V gene encodes CDR1 MNHEY and CDR2 SVGAGI. The CDR3 sequence is 14 residues long. The CDR3 spells CASREAGLSYEQYF. Written as DNA, the CDR3 is TGTGCCAGCAGGGAGGCGGGACTCTCCTACGAGCAGTACTTC.

V and J are TRBV9 and TRBJ2-4; 7 bases line up with TRBD1. Germline loops: CDR1 SGDLS, CDR2 YYNGEE. The V and J ends lost 3 bases and 3 bases, in that order; junction bases with no gene match: 18. This CDR3 comprises 19 residues. CDR3 DNA sequence: TGTGCCAGCAGCGAATGGGACAGCCTCTCTGGGTTTGTCAAAAACATTCAGTACTTC. Translated, it gives CASSEWDSLSGFVKNIQYF.

This chain uses TRBV7-2 with TRBJ2-5; possibly TRBD1 for D (5 bases). The CDR3 runs 13 residues. Trimming cost V 4 bases and J 3 bases, with 9 bases left between them. From germline, CDR1 is SGHTA and CDR2 FQGNSA. The CDR3 nucleotides are TGTGCCAGCAGCTCCCAGGGAAAAGAGACCCAGTACTTC. Its translation is CASSSQGKETQYF.

The rearrangement links TRBV7-2 to TRBJ2-5; maybe TRBD2 (6 bases). There are 14 residues in the CDR3. V lost 2 bases and J lost 5, with 12 bases in between. Looked up from germline, CDR1 is SGHTA and CDR2 is FQGNSA. This chain's CDR3 is CASSLIGGRETQYF. CDR3 bases: TGTGCCAGCAGCTTAATCGGGGGACGGGAGACCCAGTACTTC.

V gene TRBV4-1 combines with J gene TRBJ1-4; possibly TRBD1 for D (5 bases). The germline V and J ends were trimmed by 2 bases and 5 bases, with 15 bases remaining between them. The germline CDR1 and CDR2 sequences are MGHRA and YSYEKL. This CDR3 has 16 amino acids. The CDR3 DNA is TGCGCCAGCAGCCAAAGCCAGGGTATGGGGAATGAAAAACTGTTTTTT. Amino acids: CASSQSQGMGNEKLFF.

This chain uses TRBV10-3 with TRBJ2-1; 10 bases are a match to TRBD2. With V trimmed by 1 base and J by 5 bases, 8 bases remained unmatched. The CDR3 is 17 residues long. Germline V CDR1 and CDR2: ENHRY, SYGVKD. The CDR3 bases are TGTGCCATCAGTGAGTTTAGGAGTAGCGGGGGGAACAATGAGCAGTTCTTC. As protein: CAISEFRSSGGNNEQFF.

J is TRBJ1-1 and V is TRBV3-1 (or the pseudogene TRBV3-2); D possibly corresponds to TRBD1 (6 bases). Between the trimmed V and J ends, which lost 6 bases and 6 bases, there was a span of 17 bases. The germline CDR1 and CDR2 sequences are LGHDT and YNNKEL (reference sequence). The CDR3 has 14 residues. The chain's CDR3 is CASRNSDRFPEAFF. The CDR3 coding sequence is TGTGCCAGCAGGAATTCAGACAGGTTCCCTGAAGCTTTCTTT.

V and J are TRBV28 and TRBJ2-1; the match to TRBD2 covers 11 bases. The trim removed 4 bases at V and 4 bases at J, leaving 6 bases unmatched. CDR3 length equals 16 residues. Germline CDR1 is MDHEN and CDR2 is SYDVKM. CDR3 bases: TGTGCCAGCAGTTCACCGTCTAGCGGGGGGTACAATGAGCAGTTCTTC. Translated: CASSSPSSGGYNEQFF.

The chain joins TRBV29-1 to TRBJ1-2, with a weak D call TRBD1 (5 bases). This CDR3 has 16 amino acids. CDR1 and CDR2 (germline): SQVTM, ANQGSEA. The V and J ends lost 2 bases and 0 bases respectively, with 16 bases between them. In DNA form, the CDR3 reads TGCAGCGTTGAACGCCAGGGTGGGCAGACTAACTATGGCTACACCTTC. Its protein is CSVERQGGQTNYGYTF.